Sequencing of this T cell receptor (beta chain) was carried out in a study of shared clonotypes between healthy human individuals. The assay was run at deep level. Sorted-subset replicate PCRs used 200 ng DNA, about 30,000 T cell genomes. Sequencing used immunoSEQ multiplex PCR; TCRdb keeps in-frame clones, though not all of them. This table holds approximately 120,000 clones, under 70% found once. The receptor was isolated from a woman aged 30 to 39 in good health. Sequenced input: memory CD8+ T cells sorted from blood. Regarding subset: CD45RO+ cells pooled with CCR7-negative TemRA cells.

CDR3 region: CATPGQGAEKLFF. CDR3 sequence (DNA): TGCGCCACCCCGGGACAGGGGGCTGAAAAACTGTTTTTT. This chain joins TRBV10-1 and TRBJ1-4, with 12 bases fitting TRBD1. Germline CDR1 and CDR2: WNHNN and SYGVQD (reference sequence). The ends lost 10 bases at V and 7 bases at J; junction bases unmatched: 4. The CDR3 consists of 13 residues.